A selection of T cell receptor beta chains follows, all from one sample in a study of T-cell memory formation after mild COVID-19. From the 5' RACE reads, TCRdb called clonotypes with MiXCR, one entry per CDR3 protein. The repertoire holds about 470,000 distinct CDR3 sequences, with about 20% as singletons. The sample was PBMCs or a T cell subset sorted from them (not recorded which). Receptors originate from an adult woman who had mild COVID-19 (a few samples of this study predate the infection). Cell type and time point are not known. Both conserved end residues are part of each CDR3. The D gene is left open where the match is weak. Only some rows state a clone size, as once, few, many or a class for expanded clones.

>TRBV5-4|TRBJ2-7|TRBD2|.
CASSRSREGLYEQYF
TGTGCCAGCAGCCGTTCGCGGGAGGGCCTCTACGAGCAGTACTTC
>TRBV4-3|TRBJ2-5|TRBD1|many
CASSQGTGGFQTQYF
TGCGCCAGCAGCCAAGGGACAGGGGGCTTTCAGACCCAGTACTTC
>TRBV5-1|TRBJ1-4|.|.
CASSLDSHSNEKLFF
TGCGCCAGCAGCTTGGACAGCCACTCGAATGAAAAACTGTTTTTT
>TRBV25-1|TRBJ1-5|.|.
CASSGWGKPQHF
TGTGCCAGCAGTGGTTGGGGTAAGCCCCAGCATTTT
>TRBV19|TRBJ2-1|TRBD2|.
CASNDPRGGYNEQFF
TGTGCCAGTAATGACCCCCGGGGGGGCTACAATGAGCAGTTCTTC
>TRBV20-1|TRBJ2-5|TRBD1|.
CSAGKSRGLGETQYF
TGCAGTGCTGGAAAATCTAGGGGGCTGGGGGAGACCCAGTACTTC
>TRBV5-4|TRBJ2-7|TRBD2|.
CASSLGGGLADTYEQYF
TGTGCCAGCAGCTTGGGGGGGGGACTAGCGGACACCTACGAGCAGTACTTC
>TRBV7-9|TRBJ2-5|TRBD2|few
CASSLRTSGEETQYF
TGTGCCAGCAGCTTACGGACTAGCGGCGAAGAGACCCAGTACTTC
>TRBV15|TRBJ2-1|TRBD2|few
CATSRASGSSYNEQFF
TGTGCCACCAGCAGGGCTAGCGGGAGCTCCTACAATGAGCAGTTCTTC
>TRBV3-1|TRBJ1-1|.|.
CASSQGTRTAFF
TGTGCCAGCAGCCAAGGGACACGTACCGCTTTCTTT
>TRBV7-2|TRBJ2-7|TRBD2|few
CASSFSGRPSSYEQYF
TGTGCCAGCAGCTTTAGCGGGAGGCCCAGCTCCTACGAGCAGTACTTC
>TRBV20-1|TRBJ2-5|TRBD2|.
CSARDRTSGFSSVGETQYF
TGCAGTGCTAGAGATCGGACTAGCGGGTTTTCCTCCGTGGGAGAGACCCAGTACTTC
>TRBV12-3/TRBV12-4|TRBJ1-3|TRBD1|.
CASSRQGGPGNTIYF
TGTGCCAGCAGTCGACAGGGCGGTCCTGGAAACACCATATATTTT
>TRBV6-1|TRBJ1-1|TRBD1|.
CASSGRDRSNTEAFF
TGTGCCAGCAGTGGGAGGGACAGGTCGAACACTGAAGCTTTCTTT
>TRBV24-1|TRBJ1-2|.|.
CATSDPASGSYGYTF
TGTGCCACCAGTGATCCCGCGTCGGGCAGCTATGGCTACACCTTC
>TRBV3-1|TRBJ2-6|TRBD1|.
CASSPRDRGGSGANVLTF
TGTGCCAGCAGCCCCCGGGACAGGGGGGGCTCTGGGGCCAACGTCCTGACTTTC
>TRBV7-8|TRBJ1-1|.|.
CASSFRARGPTEAFF
TGTGCCAGCAGCTTCCGGGCTAGGGGTCCAACTGAAGCTTTCTTT
>TRBV5-4|TRBJ2-3|TRBD2|.
CASSAATGTSGSRYF
TGTGCCAGCAGCGCGGCCACTGGGACTAGCGGGAGTCGGTATTTT
>TRBV5-1|TRBJ1-1|.|few
CASSSGQRATEAFF
TGCGCCAGCAGCTCCGGACAGAGGGCGACTGAAGCTTTCTTT
>TRBV9|TRBJ1-6|.|.
CASSVVDSPSPLHF
TGTGCCAGCAGCGTAGTGGACAGTCCCTCACCCCTCCACTTT
>TRBV7-2|TRBJ2-3|TRBD2|.
CASGAGTSGTDTQYF
TGTGCCAGCGGCGCCGGGACTAGCGGCACAGATACGCAGTATTTT
>TRBV9|TRBJ2-1|TRBD1|few
CASSPQGRGDNEQFF
TGTGCCAGCAGCCCACAGGGGCGTGGGGACAATGAGCAGTTCTTC
>TRBV12-3/TRBV12-4|TRBJ1-2|.|few
CASSPGGIYGYTF
TGTGCCAGCAGCCCGGGGGGAATCTATGGCTACACCTTC
>TRBV6-2/TRBV6-3|TRBJ2-7|.|few
CASSSIGQSAYEQYF
TGTGCCAGCAGCTCAATAGGACAGTCCGCCTACGAGCAGTACTTC
>TRBV30|TRBJ1-2|.|.
CAWSPATYGYTF
TGTGCCTGGAGTCCCGCAACCTATGGCTACACCTTC
>TRBV18|TRBJ1-4|.|.
CASSRAGAGQEKLFF
TGTGCCAGCTCACGAGCAGGGGCCGGCCAAGAAAAACTGTTTTTT
>TRBV20-1|TRBJ2-3|TRBD2|many
CSASIAGVVSTQYF
TGCAGTGCTAGCATAGCGGGAGTAGTGAGTACGCAGTATTTT
>TRBV5-1|TRBJ2-1|TRBD2|.
CASSLREDPTYNEQFF
TGCGCCAGCAGCTTGCGGGAGGATCCCACCTACAATGAGCAGTTCTTC
>TRBV7-9|TRBJ2-3|TRBD1|few
CASSSGNRGATDTQYF
TGTGCCAGCAGCTCAGGCAACAGGGGGGCAACAGATACGCAGTATTTT
>TRBV12-3/TRBV12-4|TRBJ1-1|TRBD1|.
CASISRTGSAFF
TGTGCCAGCATTTCCCGGACAGGGTCGGCTTTCTTT
>TRBV29-1|TRBJ1-2|.|.
CSVEETGRLYGYTF
TGCAGCGTTGAAGAAACCGGGAGACTCTATGGCTACACCTTC
>TRBV12-3/TRBV12-4|TRBJ2-1|TRBD2|.
CASSWGTSQSNEQFF
TGTGCCAGCAGTTGGGGGACTAGCCAGAGCAATGAGCAGTTCTTC
>TRBV21-1|TRBJ1-4|.|few
CASSEQGATNEKLFF
TGTGCCAGCAGCGAGCAGGGAGCAACTAATGAAAAACTGTTTTTT
>TRBV29-1|TRBJ1-5|.|.
CSVREDGNQPQHF
TGCAGCGTAAGGGAGGATGGCAATCAGCCCCAGCATTTT
>TRBV20-1|TRBJ1-1|.|many
CSAREAGTSGEAFF
TGCAGTGCTAGAGAAGCGGGGACGTCCGGCGAAGCTTTCTTT
>TRBV7-6|TRBJ2-3|TRBD2|.
CASSFPLGREGHTDTQYF
TGTGCCAGCAGCTTTCCTTTAGGGCGGGAGGGCCATACAGATACGCAGTATTTT
>TRBV12-3/TRBV12-4|TRBJ2-1|TRBD2|few
CASGLAGPNNEQFF
TGTGCCAGCGGTCTAGCGGGGCCCAACAATGAGCAGTTCTTC
>TRBV7-9|TRBJ2-1|.|few
CASSLAFGPSNEQFF
TGTGCCAGCAGCTTAGCGTTCGGTCCGTCCAATGAGCAGTTCTTC
>TRBV29-1|TRBJ2-7|.|many
CSVEDRSSSYEQYF
TGCAGCGTTGAGGACAGATCGAGCTCCTACGAGCAGTACTTC